These 8 T cell receptor beta chains were sequenced from one sample in a study of chemoradiotherapy in HPV16-positive cancers. The protocol was immunoSEQ multiplex PCR, while the TCRdb copy is restricted to in-frame clones and leaves out a portion. Altogether roughly 9,800 clones are present, around 66% being singletons, with the ten largest covering roughly an eighth. This specimen was taken from a patient who underwent chemoradiotherapy. These TCRs come from a human donor with HPV-associated anogenital cancer.

The rearrangement joins TRBV9 to TRBJ1-6; 7 bases agree with TRBD1. Germline assignment: CDR1 SGDLS and CDR2 YYNGEE. The length of the CDR3 is 13 residues. The ends lost 7 bases at V and 5 bases at J; junction bases unmatched: 3. This CDR3 is CASGQDNNSPLHF. The CDR3 DNA sequence: TGTGCCAGCGGACAGGATAATAATTCACCCCTCCACTTT.

In this sample, this clone turned up a few times. The chain has TRBV9 and TRBJ2-2; D is uncertain. Trimming pared 7 bases from V and 0 bases from J, leaving 4 bases between. The CDR3 consists of 12 residues. Germline V gives CDR1 SGDLS, CDR2 YYNGEE. CDR3 in DNA: TGTGCCAGCGGACCGAACACCGGGGAGCTGTTTTTT. This sequence encodes CASGPNTGELFF.

In this sample, this clone turned up a few times. V is TRBV9 and J is TRBJ1-2; D unclear. CDR3 length: 12 residues. Trimming cost V 0 bases and J 7 bases, with 7 bases left between them. From germline, CDR1 is SGDLS and CDR2 YYNGEE. CDR3 loop: CASSVGVFGYTF. The CDR3 DNA is TGTGCCAGCAGCGTAGGTGTCTTTGGCTACACCTTC. The entire variable domain, with the rest obtained from reference TRBV9 and TRBJ1-2, is as follows: DSGVTQTPKHLITATGQRVTLRCSPRSGDLSVYWYQQSLDQGLQFLIQYYNGEERAKGNILERFSAQQFPDLHSELNLSSLELGDSALYFCASSVGVFGYTFGSGTRLTVV.

This clone was seen once. The V call is TRBV5-1, the J call TRBJ1-1, with a weak D call TRBD1 (5 bases). The CDR3 runs to 13 residues. V dropped 4 bases and J dropped 7 bases, with 14 bases sitting between them. Germline V CDR1 and CDR2: SGHRS, YFSETQ. The CDR3 coding sequence is TGCGCCAGCAGCATCCAGCGTGACAGTGAAGCTTTCTTT. Translated, it gives CASSIQRDSEAFF.

This clone was observed a few times. V usage is TRBV19 and J usage is TRBJ2-3, with D possibly TRBD2 on 6 matching bases. The CDR3 totals 15 residues. Germline V gives CDR1 LNHDA, CDR2 SQIVND (reference sequence). V was pared by 4 bases and J by 4 bases, with 15 bases between. The DNA of the CDR3 is TGTGCCAGTAGTACCCAAGCGGGTACGGCAGATACGCAGTATTTT. Translated, it gives CASSTQAGTADTQYF.

This clone was observed a handful of times. The rearrangement links TRBV27 to TRBJ2-2, with 8 bases that match TRBD1. The V gene's germline CDR1 is MNHEY and CDR2 SMNVEV (reference sequence). This CDR3 contains 16 residues. V was pared by 0 bases and J by 8 bases, with 8 bases of the junction left unmatched. The CDR3 DNA follows: TGTGCCAGCAGTTTATCGAAGACAGGGGTGGGGGGGGAGCTGTTTTTT. Protein sequence: CASSLSKTGVGGELFF.

The rearrangement joins TRBV9 to TRBJ2-5; D is ambiguous. V lost 1 base, J lost 2 bases, and 9 bases lay in between. This CDR3 region has 14 residues. The germline V gene has CDR1 SGDLS and CDR2 YYNGEE. The CDR3 bases are TGTGCCAGCAGCGTACGAGGTCAGCAAGAGACCCAGTACTTC. This sequence encodes CASSVRGQQETQYF.

This chain links TRBV5-1 with TRBJ2-3; D is unresolved. The length of the CDR3 is 17 residues. Germline loops: CDR1 SGHRS, CDR2 YFSETQ. V lost 0 bases and J 4 bases, leaving 18 bases between the germline ends. CDR3 loop: CASSLGSTVPSSDTQYF. DNA of the CDR3: TGCGCCAGCAGCTTGGGGTCGACGGTCCCGTCGTCAGATACGCAGTATTTT.